Here is one TCR beta chain with its context. This clone's antigen is unknown. Base qualities are not provided; no much larger clone lies one nucleotide away. The immunoSEQ Assay, a bias-controlled multiplex PCR, was used to amplify TCRbeta CDR3 regions from genomic DNA. In the paper's pipeline: The number of nucleated cells in each sample was estimated by amplification of reference gene primers within the assay. To quantify the absolute abundance of each unique TCRbeta CDR3 rearrangement, sequence reads were collapsed and filtered. Productive Simpson clonality was computed per sample as the square root of Simpson's diversity index over productive rearrangements. The immuneACCESS repertoire file appears here via TCRdb, limited to in-frame rearrangements. These files lack a portion of the clones; in checked studies, under half of the deficit traces to unresolved V genes, and the cause of the others is not known. For V, J and clone size, that table is used; D and trimming come from the DNA. The sample includes roughly 190,000 clones, with 70% to 90% observed a single time. The top ten clonotypes cover 5.5% to 8.5% of the sample.

CDR1 and CDR2, looked up from the germline V gene, are SGHDT and YYEEEE. Counted from cysteine to phenylalanine, this CDR3 has 15 amino acids. Of all the DNA, just the CDR3 is kept, 45 bases in frame from base 1. Clipping removes 0 bases from V and 5 bases from J, with 6 as the unmatched junction base count. This specimen comes from a study of blood T cell repertoires in COVID-19 (dated by TCRdb to 2018 to 2021). At the level of the whole study: The collaborator samples originated in the United States, Italy and Spain and spanned the acute and convalescent phases of COVID-19. The prospective study material was composed of cDNA or gDNA derived from T cells, B-cell-depleted T cells, or PBMCs. Subjects who had been exposed to COVID-19, were actively infected with it, or had recovered from it provided the deeply sampled blood TCRbeta repertoires that made up the dataset. The repertoires were released in a freely available public database intended as a resource for research on the immune response to SARS-CoV-2. The samples were drawn from the first 160 participants of the ongoing ImmuneRACE study and from over 950 subjects provided by 6 global collaborators. Nearly every sample came with metadata listing a de-identified subject ID, COVID-19 status, age in years and sex. HLA class I and class II types, where available, came from metadata supplied by the sample provider rather than from assay-based typing.

What the study reported, not specific to this receptor: The quantity of clinical and demographic metadata differed by source and by participant and was supplied without curation.

Each collaborating institution followed its own protocols to collect whole blood in K2EDTA tubes. For TCRbeta analysis, collaborators shipped samples in one of three forms: frozen whole blood, isolated PBMCs, or DNA extracted from either of those sample types. The sequence was collected from a woman older than 75 in a cohort sampled during active or convalescent COVID-19. The sequence joins TRBV5-6 to TRBJ2-3, and TRBD2 aligns with 7 junction nucleotides. The sample consisted of peripheral blood. The sequenced DNA: TGTGCCAGCAGCTTGGCTAGCGGTACTCGAGATACGCAGTATTTT. Translated, it gives CASSLASGTRDTQYF.